The next 21 T cell receptor beta chains were all read from a single sample in a study of OX40 agonist ivuxolimab in advanced cancers. Clones were read by immunoSEQ multiplex PCR, and TCRdb kept only the in-frame ones, dropping some. In the table there are about 9,200 clones, around 80% of which are singletons. The sample in question was CD4+ or CD8+ T cells sorted from blood, obtained in a trial of the OX40 agonist ivuxolimab. All receptors come from an adult with an advanced solid tumor such as melanoma, head and neck, liver or kidney cancer.

This clone was counted between two and nine times. V gene TRBV2 combines with J gene TRBJ2-7; 7 positions match TRBD1. V lost 5 bases and J lost 5; bases outside the gene matches: 18. The CDR3 sequence is 17 residues long. Germline CDR1 is SNHLY and CDR2 is FYNNEI. CDR3 nucleotide sequence: TGTGCCAGCAGTACTCGACAGGGCTCGGCCTCGAACCACGAGCAGTACTTC. It codes for CASSTRQGSASNHEQYF.

The chain is built from TRBV4-1 and TRBJ1-5, with 9 bases fitting TRBD1. This CDR3 region has 15 residues. V lost 0 bases to trimming and J lost 6 bases; unmatched junction nucleotides: 3. Germline V gives CDR1 MGHRA, CDR2 YSYEKL. The CDR3, as DNA: TGCGCCAGCAGCCAAGAGGAGGGACAGGGTCAGCCCCAGCATTTT. As protein: CASSQEEGQGQPQHF.

V gene TRBV6-5 combines with J gene TRBJ2-3; unclear D gene. The germline V gene encodes CDR1 MNHEY and CDR2 SVGAGI. The germline V and J ends were trimmed by 2 bases and 0 bases, with 6 bases remaining between them. This CDR3 comprises 14 residues. This CDR3 reads CASSYGKSTDTQYF. In DNA form, the CDR3 reads TGTGCCAGCAGTTACGGCAAGAGCACAGATACGCAGTATTTT.

The chain is built from TRBV4-1 and TRBJ1-3; D is unclear. This CDR3 has 15 residues. From germline, CDR1 is MGHRA and CDR2 YSYEKL. The germline V and J ends were trimmed by 0 bases and 2 bases, with 8 bases remaining between them. CDR3 in DNA: TGCGCCAGCAGCCAAGAGTGGGAGCCTGGAAACACCATATATTTT. Residues: CASSQEWEPGNTIYF.

This chain links TRBV6-6 with TRBJ2-5; TRBD2 is a possible D gene (6 bases). Trimming left V 11 bases short and J 0 bases short, with 16 bases between. This CDR3 spans 14 amino acids. Germline V gene data show CDR1 as MNHNY and CDR2 as SVGAGI (reference sequence). This chain's CDR3 is CACKVGGNQETQYF. The CDR3 DNA reads as TGTGCCTGCAAGGTCGGGGGAAACCAAGAGACCCAGTACTTC.

This clone was detected once. The chain employs TRBV6-5 and TRBJ1-2; perhaps TRBD1 as D (5 bases). V was clipped by 4 bases and J by 5 bases, with 5 bases between them. This CDR3 is built from 11 residues. CDR1 and CDR2 from the germline V gene are MNHEY and SVGAGI. The CDR3 DNA reads TGTGCCAGCAGTTCAGGGTATGGCTACACCTTC. As protein: CASSSGYGYTF.

This clone has only a few counts. The chain uses TRBV7-9 and TRBJ1-2; 9 bases map to TRBD1. Germline assignment: CDR1 SEHNR and CDR2 FQNEAQ (reference sequence). V lost 8 bases, J lost 4 bases, and 17 bases stayed unmatched. The CDR3 has 17 residues. CDR3 region: CASESTARDREGYGYTF. CDR3 sequence (DNA): TGTGCCAGCGAGTCCACAGCCCGGGACAGGGAGGGCTATGGCTACACCTTC.

This clone is medium-sized (0.01 to 0.1%) in the sample. The V and J genes are TRBV11-3 and TRBJ2-2, with D maybe TRBD1 (5 bases). This CDR3 region has 15 residues. Trimming cost V 5 bases and J 1 base, with 11 bases left between them. Germline CDR1 is SGHNT and CDR2 is YENEEA. The CDR3 nucleotides are TGTGCCAGCAGCGGCAGACAGAAGAACACCGGGGAGCTGTTTTTT. This translates into CASSGRQKNTGELFF.

The J gene is TRBJ2-1, the V gene TRBV10-3; D not certain. Germline CDR1 ENHRY, CDR2 SYGVKD. V lost 0 bases, J lost 7 bases, and 7 bases lay in between. This CDR3 is 13 amino acids long. CDR3 region: CAISESLENEQFF. For the CDR3, the DNA is TGTGCCATCAGTGAGTCGTTGGAAAATGAGCAGTTCTTC.

The chain employs TRBV5-1 and TRBJ2-5, with D maybe TRBD2 (5 bases). With 5 bases removed from V and 4 bases from J, the gap between germline ends came to 9 bases. Germline lookup yields CDR1 SGHRS and CDR2 YFSETQ. The CDR3 is 12 residues long. The CDR3: CASRDEGETQYF. The CDR3 nucleotides are TGCGCCAGCAGGGACGAGGGAGAGACCCAGTACTTC.

The chain recombines TRBV5-5 with TRBJ2-5; 12 bases are shared with TRBD2. J gave up 0 bases and V 0 bases, and 3 bases lay outside the gene matches. This CDR3 has 17 amino acids. Germline assignment: CDR1 SGHKS and CDR2 YYEKEE (reference sequence). The CDR3 DNA is TGTGCCAGCAGCTTGGGGCTAGCGGGGGGGTACCAAGAGACCCAGTACTTC. It is translated as CASSLGLAGGYQETQYF.

The chain carries TRBV18 and TRBJ2-1; 9 bases line up with TRBD1. The CDR3 has 16 amino acids. Germline CDR1 and CDR2: KGHSH and LQKENI. J was trimmed by 7 bases and V by 5 bases; bases with no gene match: 12. CDR3 in amino acids: CASSNRAGQGLNEQFF. For the CDR3, the DNA is TGTGCCAGCTCAAATCGTGCGGGACAGGGACTTAATGAGCAGTTCTTC.

The chain carries TRBV2 and TRBJ2-2; 7 bases agree with TRBD1. V lost 6 bases to trimming and J lost 5 bases; unmatched junction nucleotides: 6. The CDR3 totals 14 residues. Per germline, CDR1 SNHLY and CDR2 FYNNEI. The chain's CDR3 is CASRAADRTGELFF. CDR3 nucleotide sequence: TGTGCCAGCAGGGCGGCGGACAGGACCGGGGAGCTGTTTTTT.

This clone has only a few counts. The chain links TRBV9 to TRBJ1-4, with a possible D match to TRBD1 (6 bases). The germline V gene encodes CDR1 SGDLS and CDR2 YYNGEE. The CDR3 has 15 residues. Trimming took off 0 bases at V and 4 bases at J, with 10 bases between the two ends. CDR3: CASSVGGGRNEKLFF. DNA of the CDR3: TGTGCCAGCAGCGTAGGTGGGGGCCGTAATGAAAAACTGTTTTTT.

This chain connects TRBV5-6 to TRBJ2-3; possible D gene TRBD2, 6 bases. The CDR3 runs 15 residues. V was pared by 5 bases and J by 3 bases, with 16 bases between. Germline CDR1 SGHDT, CDR2 YYEEEE. The CDR3 region has the DNA TGTGCCAGCAGTTCCGGAGGGTGGGGGACAGATACGCAGTATTTT. Amino acids: CASSSGGWGTDTQYF.

This clone appeared a single time. One end of the junction does not line up with germline, which may come from a read error. This chain connects TRBV4-3 to TRBJ1-1; D unresolved. Germline CDR1 is LGHNA and CDR2 is YSLEER. The CDR3 is 11 residues long. CDR3 coding DNA: TGCGCCAGCAGCCGTCCCCCAGAGACGGTCTTT. Protein: CASSRPPETVF.

The chain is built from TRBV9 and TRBJ1-2; 7 bases agree with TRBD1. CDR1 SGDLS and CDR2 YYNGEE come from the germline V gene. This CDR3 is 16 amino acids long. After removal of 0 bases from V and 4 bases from J, the junction contained 9 bases not matched to a gene. CDR3 DNA: TGTGCCAGCAGCGTAGCTACGAGGGGGCTAGGCTATGGCTACACCTTC. Its protein is CASSVATRGLGYGYTF.

The V and J genes are TRBV7-9 and TRBJ2-1, with TRBD2 matching over 11 bases. The CDR3 extends over 16 amino acids. Germline CDR1 SEHNR, CDR2 FQNEAQ (reference sequence). J was trimmed by 0 bases and V by 6 bases; bases with no gene match: 4. The DNA of the CDR3 is TGTGCCAGCAGTCCTAGCGGGGGGAGCTCCTACAATGAGCAGTTCTTC. Translation gives CASSPSGGSSYNEQFF.

The chain uses TRBV6-4 and TRBJ1-2; D gene uncertain. V was pared by 2 bases and J by 2 bases, with 21 bases between. The CDR3 extends over 18 amino acids. CDR1 is MRHNA and CDR2 is SNTAGT in the germline V gene. The CDR3 DNA reads as TGTGCCAGCAGTGACCCCCCCAGGAGAAACACACAGAACTATGGCTACACCTTC. Protein product: CASSDPPRRNTQNYGYTF.

V gene TRBV9 combines with J gene TRBJ1-2, with D possibly being TRBD1 (6 bases). Trimming took 4 bases from V and 3 from J, leaving 13 bases between them. In germline, CDR1 is SGDLS, CDR2 YYNGEE. The CDR3 is made up of 14 amino acids. The CDR3 reads CASSSSRGDYGYTF. CDR3 coding DNA: TGTGCCAGCAGCTCCTCCAGGGGAGACTATGGCTACACCTTC.

The chain recombines TRBV11-2 with TRBJ2-7; D tentatively reads TRBD1 or TRBD2 (5 bases each). Germline V gene sequence: CDR1 SGHAT, CDR2 FQNNGV. V was pared by 2 bases and J by 5 bases, with 13 bases between. CDR3 length equals 14 residues. The CDR3 coding sequence is TGTGCCAGCAGCTTAATGGCCCAGGGAGACGAGCAGTACTTC. This sequence encodes CASSLMAQGDEQYF.